The 15 T cell receptor beta chains in this list originate from one sample, sequenced in a study of technical replicates of blood from several donors. This table comes from immunoSEQ multiplex PCR, and its TCRdb copy is limited to in-frame clones, with some not included. The sample contains more than 65,000 clones, 96% of which appear only once. Input material: T cells isolated from PBMCs. These receptors originate from a human donor in good health.

The chain combines TRBV27 with TRBJ2-1; 7 bases line up with TRBD1. Trimming took 6 bases from V and 3 from J; bases not matched to a gene: 8. The length of the CDR3 is 15 residues. Germline V lookup: CDR1 MNHEY, CDR2 SMNVEV (reference sequence). CDR3 sequence reads: CASRVWTGIYNEQFF. The DNA for the CDR3 is TGTGCCAGCAGGGTCTGGACAGGTATCTACAATGAGCAGTTCTTC.

V gene TRBV27 combines with J gene TRBJ1-4, with D maybe TRBD1 (6 bases). Germline CDR1 reads MNHEY; CDR2 reads SMNVEV (reference sequence). The CDR3 covers 17 residues. Deletions cut 6 bases from V and 4 bases from J, with 21 bases between. CDR3 amino acids: CASSPGDNGLYNEKLFF. CDR3 sequence (DNA): TGTGCCAGCAGCCCTGGGGACAATGGGCTATATAATGAAAAACTGTTTTTT. The entire variable domain, with the rest obtained from reference TRBV27 and TRBJ1-4, is as follows: EAQVTQNPRYLITVTGKKLTVTCSQNMNHEYMSWYRQDPGLGLRQIYYSMNVEVTDKGDVPEGYKVSRKEKRNFPLILESPSPNQTSLYFCASSPGDNGLYNEKLFFGSGTQLSVL.

The chain couples TRBV11-2 to TRBJ1-1, with 9 bases matching TRBD1. Germline CDR1 reads SGHAT; CDR2 reads FQNNGV. CDR3 size: 17 residues. V lost 1 base to trimming and J lost 2 bases; unmatched junction nucleotides: 8. The CDR3 DNA is TGTGCCAGCAGCTTAGTCCTTGCGGGACAGGGAAACACTGAAGCTTTCTTT. Translation: CASSLVLAGQGNTEAFF.

The rearrangement links TRBV7-2 to TRBJ2-5; the match to TRBD2 covers 8 bases. V lost 2 bases, J lost 5 bases, and 10 bases stayed unmatched. Germline V gives CDR1 SGHTA, CDR2 FQGNSA. The CDR3 is 16 residues long. In nucleotides, the CDR3 is TGTGCCAGCAGCTTATGGTTCGGGAGGGTAGTTGAGACCCAGTACTTC. Amino acid sequence: CASSLWFGRVVETQYF.

The chain is built from TRBV4-1 and TRBJ1-2; no reliable D call. The germline V gene encodes CDR1 MGHRA and CDR2 YSYEKL. The CDR3 is made up of 14 amino acids. With 4 bases removed from V and 5 bases from J, the gap between germline ends came to 14 bases. CDR3 nucleotides: TGCGCCAGCAGCCGAAGTCTAGAACTGTATGGCTACACCTTC. Amino acids: CASSRSLELYGYTF.

The chain has TRBV10-1 and TRBJ2-1; TRBD2 aligns across 8 bases. The CDR3 runs 11 residues. V shed 8 bases and J 8 bases; nucleotides not matched to a gene: 2. CDR1 is WNHNN, CDR2 SYGVQD, per germline (reference sequence). The CDR3 DNA reads as TGCGCCAGCGGGCGGGAGGATGAGCAGTTCTTC. It translates to CASGREDEQFF.

The chain couples TRBV18 to TRBJ1-1, with TRBD1 identical over 7 bases. The CDR3 totals 15 residues. From germline, CDR1 is KGHSH and CDR2 LQKENI. Trimming took 3 bases from V and 11 from J; bases not matched to a gene: 15. CDR3 sequence (DNA): TGTGCCAGCTCACCCCAACAGGCTAGGGACAGTGTTGCTTTCTTT. It yields the protein CASSPQQARDSVAFF.

Written as DNA, the CDR3 is TGTGCCAGCGGCGGGACCTTCAACACCGGGGAGCTGTTTTTT. It yields the protein CASGGTFNTGELFF. This chain connects TRBV7-3 to TRBJ2-2, with a weak D call TRBD2 (6 bases). Looked up from germline, CDR1 is SGHTA and CDR2 is FQGTGA. The V gene lost 8 bases and the J gene lost 2 bases, with 12 bases spanning the gap. CDR3 size: 14 residues.

This clone was picked up one time. The V call is TRBV18, the J call TRBJ2-5; D might be TRBD2 (6 bases). The CDR3 sequence is 14 residues long. The germline V and J ends were trimmed by 5 bases and 9 bases, with 19 bases remaining between them. Germline loops: CDR1 KGHSH, CDR2 LQKENI. The CDR3 here is CASSWDWPQVAQYF. The DNA for the CDR3 is TGTGCCAGCTCATGGGACTGGCCGCAAGTGGCCCAGTACTTC.

The rearrangement uses TRBV5-6 and TRBJ2-7, with 7 bases identical to TRBD1. The V gene end was trimmed by 6 bases and the J gene end by 4 bases; junction bases not matched to a gene: 10. The CDR3 contains 14 residues. The germline CDR1 and CDR2 sequences are SGHDT and YYEEEE. CDR3 bases: TGTGCCAGCACCAACGCTTACAGGGGTTACGAGCAGTACTTC. This sequence encodes CASTNAYRGYEQYF.

The chain is built from TRBV7-3 and TRBJ2-3; D unresolved. The CDR3 is made up of 14 amino acids. The germline V gene encodes CDR1 SGHTA and CDR2 FQGTGA. Between the trimmed V and J ends, which lost 1 base and 4 bases, there was a span of 9 bases. CDR3 in DNA: TGTGCCAGCAGCTTAAATATTTCCCCAGATACGCAGTATTTT. It yields the protein CASSLNISPDTQYF. The complete variable domain, with remaining parts taken from reference TRBV7-3 and TRBJ2-3, reads GAGVSQTPSNKVTEKGKYVELRCDPISGHTALYWYRQSLGQGPEFLIYFQGTGAADDSGLPNDRFFAVRPEGSVSTLKIQRTERGDSAVYLCASSLNISPDTQYFGPGTRLTVL.

The chain links TRBV16 to TRBJ1-2, with no clear D. The CDR3 spans 15 residues. Germline CDR1 is KGHSY and CDR2 is FQNENV. V dropped 1 base and J dropped 6 bases, with 15 bases sitting between them. The CDR3 spells CASSQFLEGVNGYTF. For the CDR3, the DNA is TGTGCCAGCAGCCAATTTCTGGAGGGAGTAAATGGCTACACCTTC.

V gene TRBV9 combines with J gene TRBJ1-1; a weak D match, TRBD1 (5 bases). V was shortened by 2 bases and J by 1 base, with 12 bases between the two germline ends. The CDR3 is 15 residues long. Germline CDR1 reads SGDLS; CDR2 reads YYNGEE. The CDR3 DNA reads as TGTGCCAGCAGCGTGGGGCAGGGTCGGAACACTGAAGCTTTCTTT. Translation gives CASSVGQGRNTEAFF.

For the CDR3, the DNA is TGTGCCAGCAGTTTATGTTTCCCGGACAGTCCTTTTAACTATGGCTACACCTTC. This gives the protein CASSLCFPDSPFNYGYTF. The genes are TRBV28 and TRBJ1-2; tentative D call: TRBD1 (6 bases). The V end was cut by 0 bases, the J end by 1 base, with 18 bases between. CDR3 size: 18 residues. Per the germline V gene, CDR1 is MDHEN and CDR2 is SYDVKM.

CDR3 amino acids: CAISFQGLAMGGDTQYF. CDR3 DNA sequence: TGTGCCATCAGTTTTCAAGGACTAGCAATGGGTGGAGATACGCAGTATTTT. This sequence joins TRBV10-3 and TRBJ2-3; TRBD2 matches 8 bases. This CDR3 has 17 residues. Germline CDR1 reads ENHRY; CDR2 reads SYGVKD. Trimming took 5 bases from V and 5 from J; bases not matched to a gene: 15.